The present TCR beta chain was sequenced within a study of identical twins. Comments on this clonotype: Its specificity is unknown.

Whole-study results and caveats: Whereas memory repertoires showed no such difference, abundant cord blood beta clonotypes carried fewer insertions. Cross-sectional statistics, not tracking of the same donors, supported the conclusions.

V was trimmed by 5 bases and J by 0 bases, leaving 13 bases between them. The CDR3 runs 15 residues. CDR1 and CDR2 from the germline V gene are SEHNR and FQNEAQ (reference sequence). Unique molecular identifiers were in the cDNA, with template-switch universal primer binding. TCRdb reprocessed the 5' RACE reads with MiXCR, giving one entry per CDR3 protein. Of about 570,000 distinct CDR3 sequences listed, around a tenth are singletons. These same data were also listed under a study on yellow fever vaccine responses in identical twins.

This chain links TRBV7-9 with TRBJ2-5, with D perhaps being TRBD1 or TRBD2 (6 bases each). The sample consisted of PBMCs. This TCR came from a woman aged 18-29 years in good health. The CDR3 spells CASSRKGGYQETQYF. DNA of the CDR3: TGTGCCAGCAGCCGAAAGGGGGGCTACCAAGAGACCCAGTACTTC.